This T cell receptor beta chain stems from a study of control samples from healthy donors and cancer patients. TCRdb's copy holds only in-frame clones and misses some; the assay was immunoSEQ multiplex PCR. The sample has more than 45,000 clones; 93% are singletons. The length of the CDR3 is 15 residues. Germline assignment: CDR1 KGHSH and CDR2 LQKENI. The V gene end was trimmed by 3 bases and the J gene end by 3 bases; junction bases not matched to a gene: 4. The receptor comes from a woman between 50 and 59 years old with head and neck cancer. The sample comprised PBMCs. V is TRBV18 and J is TRBJ2-5, with 10 positions matching TRBD2. The CDR3 protein is CASSPRLAGEETQYF. In DNA form, the CDR3 reads TGTGCCAGCTCACCCCGGCTAGCGGGAGAAGAGACCCAGTACTTC.